A single sample gave rise to the 28 T cell receptor beta chains below, sequenced in a study of blood T cell repertoires in COVID-19. The data were produced by immunoSEQ multiplex PCR, yet TCRdb's version contains in-frame clones alone and is incomplete. This sample yields 200,000 to 250,000 clones, of which around 90% are seen a single time; around 0.9% belongs to the top ten. The sequencing input was peripheral blood. These receptors came from a young man with COVID-19, enrolled during active disease.

The chain is built from TRBV28 and TRBJ2-1; 8 nucleotides agree with TRBD2. The CDR3 is 17 amino acids. CDR1 and CDR2 (germline): MDHEN, SYDVKM. After removal of 8 bases from V and 0 bases from J, the junction contained 12 bases not matched to a gene. The CDR3 sequence is CASRSPGGDSSYNEQFF. Here the CDR3 DNA reads TGTGCCAGCCGTTCCCCCGGGGGGGACTCCTCCTACAATGAGCAGTTCTTC.

The chain employs TRBV7-9 and TRBJ1-6, with D possibly matching TRBD1 (6 bases). V was trimmed by 5 bases and J by 10 bases, leaving 21 bases between them. The CDR3 sequence is 16 residues long. The V gene's germline CDR1 is SEHNR and CDR2 FQNEAQ (reference sequence). The CDR3 DNA follows: TGTGCCAGCAGCCCCGCAGGGGAATTGAGCGGCTCACCCCTCCACTTT. This encodes CASSPAGELSGSPLHF.

V is TRBV19 and J is TRBJ1-4; 10 bases line up with TRBD1. CDR3 length: 14 amino acids. Germline CDR1 LNHDA, CDR2 SQIVND (reference sequence). Trimming at V came to 3 bases and at J to 6 bases, leaving 1 base not matched to a gene. Here the CDR3 reads CASSMTGGDEKLFF. DNA for the CDR3: TGTGCCAGTAGTATGACAGGGGGCGATGAAAAACTGTTTTTT.

This clone was picked up one time. The chain joins TRBV9 to TRBJ1-2; 7 nucleotides match TRBD1. The CDR3 is 14 amino acids. V gave up 4 bases and J gave up 3 bases; unmatched junction bases: 6. Looked up from germline, CDR1 is SGDLS and CDR2 is YYNGEE. The chain's CDR3 is CASSSQDRYYGYTF. CDR3 coding DNA: TGTGCCAGCAGCTCCCAGGACAGGTACTATGGCTACACCTTC.

The gene calls are TRBV3-1 (or the pseudogene TRBV3-2) and TRBJ2-4, with D hard to call. This CDR3 is built from 12 residues. Germline CDR1 reads LGHDT; CDR2 reads YNNKEL (reference sequence). V shed 3 bases and J shed 4 bases, with 4 bases lying between them. The CDR3, as DNA: TGTGCCAGCAGCCACCAGAAAAACATTCAGTACTTC. This sequence encodes CASSHQKNIQYF.

CDR3 nucleotide sequence: TGTGCCAGCAGTGGACAGGTGTACACTGAAGCTTTCTTT. It encodes CASSGQVYTEAFF. The J gene is TRBJ1-1, the V gene TRBV2, with D tentatively TRBD1 (6 bases). V dropped 4 bases and J dropped 3 bases, with 9 bases sitting between them. Germline V gives CDR1 SNHLY, CDR2 FYNNEI. This CDR3 has 13 residues.

This CDR3 reads CASSQDRGGNTIYF. The CDR3 nucleotides read TGTGCCAGCAGCCAGGACAGGGGCGGAAACACCATATATTTT. This chain joins TRBV5-4 and TRBJ1-3; 9 nucleotides match TRBD1. With 4 bases clipped from V and 4 bases from J, the junction kept 3 bases outside the gene matches. This CDR3 comprises 14 residues. Germline V gene data show CDR1 as SGHNT and CDR2 as YYREEE (reference sequence).

The chain joins TRBV5-6 to TRBJ1-4, with D perhaps TRBD1 (6 bases). The CDR3 totals 16 residues. Germline CDR1 reads SGHDT; CDR2 reads YYEEEE. The germline V and J ends were trimmed by 3 bases and 7 bases, with 19 bases remaining between them. CDR3 region: CASSSGSGTSREKLFF. CDR3 DNA: TGTGCCAGCAGCTCAGGGTCCGGGACATCCCGTGAAAAACTGTTTTTT.

The DNA of the CDR3 is TGTGCCAGCAGCTTAGCGGGGGGCGTGGCTGAAGCTTTCTTT. It translates to CASSLAGGVAEAFF. This chain joins TRBV11-2 and TRBJ1-1, with D tentatively TRBD1 (6 bases). The CDR3 is made up of 14 amino acids. Looked up from germline, CDR1 is SGHAT and CDR2 is FQNNGV. Trimming stripped 1 base from V and 6 bases from J, with 12 bases between.

The chain has TRBV10-3 and TRBJ2-5; TRBD2 might be the D (5 bases). This CDR3 has 14 residues. V lost 0 bases and J lost 2, with 7 bases in between. CDR1 and CDR2 (germline): ENHRY, SYGVKD. The CDR3 loop is CAISESSGQETQYF. DNA for the CDR3: TGTGCCATCAGTGAGTCGAGCGGTCAAGAGACCCAGTACTTC.

The gene calls are TRBV27 and TRBJ2-1; 10 bases are a match to TRBD1. In germline, CDR1 is MNHEY, CDR2 SMNVEV (reference sequence). The CDR3 runs 15 residues. With 4 bases clipped from V and 3 bases from J, the junction kept 3 bases outside the gene matches. CDR3 DNA sequence: TGTGCCAGCAGTTCCCGGACAGGGGGCTACAATGAGCAGTTCTTC. It is translated as CASSSRTGGYNEQFF.

V is TRBV18 and J is TRBJ2-1; 9 positions agree with TRBD1. Trimming cost V 4 bases and J 8 bases; bases outside gene matches: 12. Germline V lookup: CDR1 KGHSH, CDR2 LQKENI. This CDR3 contains 16 residues. The CDR3 here is CASSRTGGGGFDEQFF. The CDR3 DNA follows: TGTGCCAGCTCACGAACAGGGGGCGGCGGGTTCGATGAGCAGTTCTTC.

The CDR3, as DNA: TGTGCCAGCAGCCACCTTAATAATTCACCCCTCCACTTT. Translation gives CASSHLNNSPLHF. The gene calls are TRBV3-1 (or the pseudogene TRBV3-2) and TRBJ1-6; D uncertain. The V end was cut by 3 bases, the J end by 5 bases, with 5 bases between. This CDR3 has 13 residues. CDR1 LGHDT and CDR2 YNNKEL come from the germline V gene (reference sequence).

The CDR3 nucleotides read TGTGCCAGCGACAGGGGAGTAGGCAATCAGCCCCAGCATTTT. This gives the protein CASDRGVGNQPQHF. The rearrangement joins TRBV6-5 to TRBJ1-5, with 8 positions matching TRBD1. The V and J ends lost 8 bases and 2 bases, in that order; junction bases with no gene match: 5. CDR3 length: 14 residues. The germline V gene encodes CDR1 MNHEY and CDR2 SVGAGI.

The CDR3 region has the DNA TGTGCCAGCATGGGCGCGGGGCCCTACGAGCAGTACTTC. This codes for CASMGAGPYEQYF. This sequence joins TRBV6-5 and TRBJ2-7, with D maybe TRBD2 (6 bases). The ends were cut back, 7 bases at V and 2 bases at J, with 12 bases in the middle. The CDR3 length is 13 residues. Germline V lookup: CDR1 MNHEY, CDR2 SVGAGI.

The V and J genes are TRBV7-9 and TRBJ1-1, with 7 bases matching TRBD1. The CDR3 runs to 12 residues. Germline-derived CDR1 and CDR2 are SEHNR and FQNEAQ (reference sequence). V lost 4 bases, J lost 10 bases, and 6 bases stayed unmatched. The CDR3, as DNA: TGTGCCAGCAGCTCTTCCGGGACAGCAGCTTTCTTT. Protein: CASSSSGTAAFF.

This chain uses TRBV19 with TRBJ2-3; 9 bases are a match to TRBD2. V shed 6 bases, J shed 0 bases, and the junction held 4 bases outside the gene matches. The CDR3 runs to 15 residues. Germline V gene lookup returns CDR1 LNHDA and CDR2 SQIVND (reference sequence). CDR3 nucleotides: TGTGCCAGTAGCCGGACTAGCGTTAGCACAGATACGCAGTATTTT. It specifies CASSRTSVSTDTQYF.

This clone was seen a single time. The chain couples TRBV6-5 to TRBJ2-7, with a weak D call TRBD1 (5 bases). CDR1 and CDR2 (germline): MNHEY, SVGAGI. The CDR3 sequence is 13 residues long. Trimming left V 6 bases short and J 0 bases short, with 9 bases between. The CDR3 DNA sequence: TGTGCCAGCAGCAGGGCCCCCTCCTACGAGCAGTACTTC. This codes for CASSRAPSYEQYF.

CDR3 in amino acids: CASSWKGGTFQETQYF. The CDR3 DNA follows: TGTGCCAGCAGCTGGAAGGGGGGGACCTTCCAAGAGACCCAGTACTTC. The chain joins TRBV7-9 to TRBJ2-5; weak D call: TRBD2 (7 bases). The V end was cut by 4 bases, the J end by 1 base, with 16 bases between. There are 16 residues in the CDR3. CDR1 is SEHNR, CDR2 FQNEAQ, per germline (reference sequence).

The V gene is TRBV2, the J gene TRBJ1-1, with D uncertain. The CDR3 length is 13 residues. The germline V gene has CDR1 SNHLY and CDR2 FYNNEI. The V end lost 5 bases, the J end lost 1 base, and 8 bases lay between the germline ends. The chain's CDR3 is CASSPRGNTEAFF. CDR3 DNA: TGTGCCAGCAGTCCCCGGGGGAACACTGAAGCTTTCTTT.

V gene TRBV5-4 combines with J gene TRBJ1-4; D gene uncertain. Trimming cost V 1 base and J 5 bases, with 9 bases left between them. Germline V gene data show CDR1 as SGHNT and CDR2 as YYREEE (reference sequence). This CDR3 comprises 14 residues. CDR3 sequence reads: CASSLKGGNEKLFF. The CDR3 nucleotides read TGTGCCAGCAGCTTGAAGGGAGGGAATGAAAAACTGTTTTTT. The whole variable domain, filled in from reference TRBV5-4 and TRBJ1-4, reads ETGVTQSPTHLIKTRGQQVTLRCSSQSGHNTVSWYQQALGQGPQFIFQYYREEENGRGNFPPRFSGLQFPNYSSELNVNALELDDSALYLCASSLKGGNEKLFFGSGTQLSVL.

This clone came up once. This chain uses TRBV10-1 with TRBJ2-3; no clear D. Germline CDR1 WNHNN, CDR2 SYGVQD (reference sequence). The CDR3 contains 15 residues. Trimming stripped 0 bases from V and 6 bases from J, with 13 bases between. Here the CDR3 reads CASSESGRFRDTQYF. DNA of the CDR3: TGCGCCAGCAGTGAGTCGGGCAGGTTCAGGGATACGCAGTATTTT.

J is TRBJ1-4 and V is TRBV18; weak D call: TRBD1 (5 bases). The CDR3 has 13 amino acids. The V gene's germline CDR1 is KGHSH and CDR2 LQKENI. Trimming took 6 bases from V and 6 from J, leaving 11 bases between them. DNA of the CDR3: TGTGCCAGCTCCCGACAGACTGATGAAAAACTGTTTTTT. The encoded protein is CASSRQTDEKLFF.

This clone was detected once. The rearrangement joins TRBV5-1 to TRBJ2-3, with TRBD1 identical over 9 bases. The germline gives CDR1 SGHRS, CDR2 YFSETQ. Trimming took 4 bases from V and 2 from J; bases not matched to a gene: 5. This CDR3 region has 15 residues. CDR3 protein: CASSAGTGNTDTQYF. The CDR3 DNA reads TGCGCCAGCAGCGCCGGGACAGGGAACACAGATACGCAGTATTTT.

The V call is TRBV7-6, the J call TRBJ2-5; tentative D call: TRBD1 (6 bases). Germline V gene lookup returns CDR1 SGHVS and CDR2 FNYEAQ. The CDR3 contains 15 residues. V was pared by 0 bases and J by 1 base, with 9 bases between. CDR3 in DNA: TGTGCCAGCAGCTTAGCGGGACACCTCCAAGAGACCCAGTACTTC. Encoded protein: CASSLAGHLQETQYF.

The V gene is TRBV12-3 or TRBV12-4, the J gene TRBJ2-3; perhaps TRBD2 as D (5 bases). The CDR3 length is 13 residues. The V end was cut by 7 bases, the J end by 8 bases, with 16 bases between. The CDR3, as DNA: TGTGCCAGCACCCGCCGAGGTGGGAGTACGCAGTATTTT. Protein: CASTRRGGSTQYF.

The CDR3 protein is CASRQGSGQPQHF. As DNA, the CDR3 is TGTGCCAGTCGCCAAGGTTCAGGTCAGCCCCAGCATTTT. The V and J genes are TRBV7-9 and TRBJ1-5, with D uncertain. V was shortened by 9 bases and J by 6 bases, with 15 bases between the two germline ends. Germline CDR1 reads SEHNR; CDR2 reads FQNEAQ (reference sequence). The CDR3 is 13 amino acids.

The V call is TRBV4-2, the J call TRBJ1-2; 11 bases are shared with TRBD1. The V gene's germline CDR1 is LGHNA and CDR2 YNFKEQ. J lost 5 bases, V lost 3 bases, and 5 bases had no gene match. This CDR3 spans 15 amino acids. The CDR3 DNA reads as TGTGCCAGCAGCCACGGATGGGACAGGGGGTATGGCTACACCTTC. Its protein is CASSHGWDRGYGYTF.